Detailed here is one T cell receptor beta chain. Its antigen is currently unknown. Trimming shortened V by 5 bases and J by 6 bases, and 14 bases separated the two germline ends. Germline CDR1 SQVTM, CDR2 ANQGSEA. The CDR3 loop spans 13 amino acids. The record originates from a study of beta chain features in type 1 diabetes. Findings and caveats of the study: A moderate, significant TCRB CDR3 shortening appeared in type 1 diabetes across four CD4+ subsets.

The investigators reverse transcribed all of the isolated RNA, so they sequenced expressed TCRB transcripts. Produced via immunoSEQ multiplex PCR; TCRdb's table is partial and in-frame only. The sample contains around 260,000 clones, less than 30% of which appear only once. The genes are TRBV29-1 and TRBJ1-5; TRBD1 might be the D (5 bases). The receptor comes from a woman younger than 45 with type 1 diabetes. Sequencing was carried out using naive CD4+ T cells from blood. The CDR3 region has the DNA TGCAGCGTTTTGCCGGGGGTTGGTCAGCCCCAGCATTTT. It codes for CSVLPGVGQPQHF.